The sequence of this T cell receptor beta chain was determined in a study of T cells in Graves' hyperthyroidism and ophthalmopathy. Study findings and constraints: Clonotypes that were expanded in thyroid above 0.001 mostly appeared in blood too. Ophthalmopathy was told apart from stable hyperthyroidism by a 13 V-J model.

Turning to this clonotype: Its cognate antigen is unknown.

Trimming left V 2 bases short and J 7 bases short, with 15 bases between. Germline CDR1 and CDR2: SEHNR and FQNEAQ (reference sequence). The CDR3 is 14 residues long. TCR beta CDR3 sequences were amplified from RNA transcripts. When the TCR CDR3 underwent first-round RT-PCR, the HTBI primer set was used. TCRdb independently ran MiXCR on the multiplex PCR reads; one entry per CDR3 protein. In the table there are approximately 640,000 distinct CDR3 sequences, 45% of which are singletons. Investigators excluded patients with uncontrolled infection, other autoimmune disease, pregnancy or lactation. Diagnostic decisions used clinical symptoms, serum thyroxine and TRAb, thyroid ultrasound and orbital computed tomography.

The V and J genes are TRBV7-9 and TRBJ2-7; D is perhaps TRBD1 (6 bases). Specimen: peripheral blood or thyroid tissue (not recorded which). This clonotype originated in an adult man with Graves' disease, either hyperthyroidism or ophthalmopathy (not recorded which). CDR3 sequence (DNA): TGTGCCAGCAGCTTACTATCAGGGGACAATGAGCAGTACTTC. This encodes CASSLLSGDNEQYF.